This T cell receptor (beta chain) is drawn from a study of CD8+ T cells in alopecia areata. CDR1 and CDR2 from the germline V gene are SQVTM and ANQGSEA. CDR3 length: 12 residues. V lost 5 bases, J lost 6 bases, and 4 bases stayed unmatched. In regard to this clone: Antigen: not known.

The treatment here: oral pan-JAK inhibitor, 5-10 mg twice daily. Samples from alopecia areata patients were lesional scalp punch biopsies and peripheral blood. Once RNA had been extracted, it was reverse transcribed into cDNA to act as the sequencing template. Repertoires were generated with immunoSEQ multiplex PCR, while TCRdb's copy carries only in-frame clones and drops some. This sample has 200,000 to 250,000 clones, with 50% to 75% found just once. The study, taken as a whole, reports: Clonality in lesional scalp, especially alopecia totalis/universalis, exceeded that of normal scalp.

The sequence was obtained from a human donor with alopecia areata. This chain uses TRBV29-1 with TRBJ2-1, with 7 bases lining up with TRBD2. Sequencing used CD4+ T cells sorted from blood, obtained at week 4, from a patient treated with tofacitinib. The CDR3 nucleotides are TGCAGCGTTCACCGGGGGGTCAATGAGCAGTTCTTC. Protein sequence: CSVHRGVNEQFF.